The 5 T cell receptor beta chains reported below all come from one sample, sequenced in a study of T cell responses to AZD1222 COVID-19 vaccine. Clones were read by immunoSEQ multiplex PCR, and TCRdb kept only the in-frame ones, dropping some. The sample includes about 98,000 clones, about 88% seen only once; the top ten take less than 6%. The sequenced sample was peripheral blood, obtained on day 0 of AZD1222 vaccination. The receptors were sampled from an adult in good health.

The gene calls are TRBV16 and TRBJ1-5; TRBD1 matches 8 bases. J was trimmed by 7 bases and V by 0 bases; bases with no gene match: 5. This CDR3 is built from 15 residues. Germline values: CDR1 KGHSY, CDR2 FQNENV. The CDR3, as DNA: TGTGCCAGCAGCCAATCGAACAGGGGGGGACAGCCCCAGCATTTT. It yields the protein CASSQSNRGGQPQHF.

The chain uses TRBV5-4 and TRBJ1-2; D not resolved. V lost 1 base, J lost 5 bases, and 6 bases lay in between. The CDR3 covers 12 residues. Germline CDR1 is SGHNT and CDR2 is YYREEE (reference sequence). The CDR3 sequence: CASSLSGYGYTF. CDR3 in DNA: TGTGCCAGCAGCTTGTCGGGTTATGGCTACACCTTC.

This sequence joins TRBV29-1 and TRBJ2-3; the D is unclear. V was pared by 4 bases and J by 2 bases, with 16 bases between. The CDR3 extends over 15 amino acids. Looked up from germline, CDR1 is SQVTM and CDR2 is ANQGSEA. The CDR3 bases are TGCAGCGTTGCTTTAAGGGCGGCCAACACAGATACGCAGTATTTT. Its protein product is CSVALRAANTDTQYF.

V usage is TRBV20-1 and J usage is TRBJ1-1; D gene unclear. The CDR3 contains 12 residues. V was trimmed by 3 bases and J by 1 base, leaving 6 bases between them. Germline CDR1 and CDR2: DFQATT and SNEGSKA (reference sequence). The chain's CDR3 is CSASMRNTEAFF. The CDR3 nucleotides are TGCAGTGCTAGTATGCGGAACACTGAAGCTTTCTTT.

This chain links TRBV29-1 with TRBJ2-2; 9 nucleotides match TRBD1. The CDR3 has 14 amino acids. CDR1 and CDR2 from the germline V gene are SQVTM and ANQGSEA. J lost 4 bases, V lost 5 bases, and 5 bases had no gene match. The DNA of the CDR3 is TGCAGCGTTAGGACAGGGGTTTTCACCGGGGAGCTGTTTTTT. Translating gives CSVRTGVFTGELFF.